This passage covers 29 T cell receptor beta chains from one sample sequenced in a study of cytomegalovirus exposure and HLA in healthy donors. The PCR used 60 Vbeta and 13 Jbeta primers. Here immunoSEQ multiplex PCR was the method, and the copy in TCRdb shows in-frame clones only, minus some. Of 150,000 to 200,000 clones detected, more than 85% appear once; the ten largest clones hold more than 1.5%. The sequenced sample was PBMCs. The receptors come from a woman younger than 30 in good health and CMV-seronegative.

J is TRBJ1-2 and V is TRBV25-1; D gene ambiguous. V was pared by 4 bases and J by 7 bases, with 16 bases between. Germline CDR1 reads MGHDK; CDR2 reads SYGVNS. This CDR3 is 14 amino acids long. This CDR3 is CASSVEGILAGYTF. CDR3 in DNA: TGTGCCAGCAGTGTAGAGGGAATCTTGGCTGGCTACACCTTC.

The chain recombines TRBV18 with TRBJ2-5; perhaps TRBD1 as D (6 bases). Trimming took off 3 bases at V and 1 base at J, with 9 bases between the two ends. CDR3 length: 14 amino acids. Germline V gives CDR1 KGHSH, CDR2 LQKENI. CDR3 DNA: TGTGCCAGCTCACCGCAGGGGATCCAAGAGACCCAGTACTTC. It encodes CASSPQGIQETQYF.

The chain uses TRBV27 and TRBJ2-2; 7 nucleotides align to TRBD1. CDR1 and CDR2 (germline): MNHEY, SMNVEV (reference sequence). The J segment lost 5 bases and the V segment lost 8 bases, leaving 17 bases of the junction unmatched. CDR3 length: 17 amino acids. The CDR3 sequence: CASGNLQGTGLTGELFF. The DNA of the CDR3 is TGTGCCAGCGGCAATCTACAGGGGACGGGGCTGACCGGGGAGCTGTTTTTT.

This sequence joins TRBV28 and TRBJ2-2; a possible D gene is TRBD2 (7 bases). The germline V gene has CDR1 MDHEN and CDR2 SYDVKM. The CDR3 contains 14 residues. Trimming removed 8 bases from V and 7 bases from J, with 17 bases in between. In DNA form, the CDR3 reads TGTGCCAGCCATAGGGGGGGGGCCTACGGGGAGCTGTTTTTT. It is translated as CASHRGGAYGELFF.

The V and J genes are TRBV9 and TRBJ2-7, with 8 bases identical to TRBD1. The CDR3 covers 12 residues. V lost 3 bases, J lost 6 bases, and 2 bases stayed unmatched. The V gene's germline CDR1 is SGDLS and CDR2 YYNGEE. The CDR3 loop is CASSATGGEQYF. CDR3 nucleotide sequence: TGTGCCAGCAGCGCCACAGGGGGCGAGCAGTACTTC.

CDR3 region: CASSVGQAYGYTF. The CDR3, as DNA: TGTGCCAGCAGCGTGGGACAAGCCTATGGCTACACCTTC. This chain links TRBV6-1 with TRBJ1-2, with D possibly matching TRBD1 (6 bases). Germline CDR1 reads MNHNS; CDR2 reads SASEGT. This CDR3 has 13 residues. Trimming took off 6 bases at V and 4 bases at J, with 12 bases between the two ends.

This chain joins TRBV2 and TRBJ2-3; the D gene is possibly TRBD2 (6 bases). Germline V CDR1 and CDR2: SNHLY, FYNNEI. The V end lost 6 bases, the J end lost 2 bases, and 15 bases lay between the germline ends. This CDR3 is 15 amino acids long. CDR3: CASSKPGLFTDTQYF. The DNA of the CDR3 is TGTGCCAGCAGCAAACCGGGACTCTTCACAGATACGCAGTATTTT.

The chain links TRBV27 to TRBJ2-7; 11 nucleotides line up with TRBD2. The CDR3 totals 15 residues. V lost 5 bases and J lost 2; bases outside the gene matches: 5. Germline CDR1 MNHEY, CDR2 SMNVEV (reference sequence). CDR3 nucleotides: TGTGCCAGCAGTATCGGACTAGCGGGTACCTACGAGCAGTACTTC. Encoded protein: CASSIGLAGTYEQYF.

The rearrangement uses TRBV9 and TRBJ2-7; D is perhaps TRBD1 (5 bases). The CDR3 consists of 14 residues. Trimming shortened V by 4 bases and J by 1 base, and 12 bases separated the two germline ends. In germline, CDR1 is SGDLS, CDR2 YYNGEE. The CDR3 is CASSPRAGSYEQYF. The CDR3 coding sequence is TGTGCCAGCAGCCCCCGGGCAGGGTCCTACGAGCAGTACTTC.

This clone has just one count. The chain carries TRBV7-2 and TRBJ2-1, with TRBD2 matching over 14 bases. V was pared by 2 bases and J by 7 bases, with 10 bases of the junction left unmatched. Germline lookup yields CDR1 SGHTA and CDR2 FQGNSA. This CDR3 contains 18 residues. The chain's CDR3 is CASSLTTSGGVSNNEQFF. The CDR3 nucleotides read TGTGCCAGCAGCTTAACGACTAGCGGGGGGGTCTCAAATAATGAGCAGTTCTTC. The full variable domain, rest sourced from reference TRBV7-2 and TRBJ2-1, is GAGVSQSPSNKVTEKGKDVELRCDPISGHTALYWYRQSLGQGLEFLIYFQGNSAPDKSGLPSDRFSAERTGGSVSTLTIQRTQQEDSAVYLCASSLTTSGGVSNNEQFFGPGTRLTVL.

CDR3 amino acids: CASSSTSLGEQFF. The CDR3 DNA is TGTGCCAGCAGCTCGACTAGCTTAGGTGAGCAGTTCTTC. This chain uses TRBV7-3 with TRBJ2-1; 7 nucleotides match TRBD2. From germline, CDR1 is SGHTA and CDR2 FQGTGA. J was trimmed by 9 bases and V by 4 bases; bases with no gene match: 6. The CDR3 spans 13 residues.

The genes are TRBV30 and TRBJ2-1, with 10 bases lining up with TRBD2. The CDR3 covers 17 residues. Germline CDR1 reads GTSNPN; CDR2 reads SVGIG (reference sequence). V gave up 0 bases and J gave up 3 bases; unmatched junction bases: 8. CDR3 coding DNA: TGTGCCTGGAGTGTGGCTAGAAGACTAGCGGGCTACAATGAGCAGTTCTTC. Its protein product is CAWSVARRLAGYNEQFF. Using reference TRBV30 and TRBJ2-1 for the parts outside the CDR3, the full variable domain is SQTIHQWPATLVQPVGSPLSLECTVEGTSNPNLYWYRQAAGRGLQLLFYSVGIGQISSEVPQNLSASRPQDRQFILSSKKLLLSDSGFYLCAWSVARRLAGYNEQFFGPGTRLTVL.

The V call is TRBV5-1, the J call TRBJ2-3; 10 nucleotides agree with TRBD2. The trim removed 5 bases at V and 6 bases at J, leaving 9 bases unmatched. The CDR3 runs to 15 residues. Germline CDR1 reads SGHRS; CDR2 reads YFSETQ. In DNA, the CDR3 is TGCGCCAGCAGAAACAGAGCGGGGGGGGAGGATACGCAGTATTTT. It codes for CASRNRAGGEDTQYF.

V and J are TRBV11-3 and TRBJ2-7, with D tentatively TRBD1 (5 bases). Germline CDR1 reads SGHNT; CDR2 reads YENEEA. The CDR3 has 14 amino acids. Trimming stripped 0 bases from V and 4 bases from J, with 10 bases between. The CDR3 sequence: CASSLDGASYEQYF. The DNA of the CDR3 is TGTGCCAGCAGCTTAGATGGGGCCTCTTACGAGCAGTACTTC.

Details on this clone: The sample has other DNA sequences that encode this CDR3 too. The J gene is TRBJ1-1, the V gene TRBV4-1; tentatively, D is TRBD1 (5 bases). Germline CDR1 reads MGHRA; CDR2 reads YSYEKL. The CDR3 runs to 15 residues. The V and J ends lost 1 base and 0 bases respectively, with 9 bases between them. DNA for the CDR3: TGCGCCAGCAGCCAAGGTGGACAAATGAACACTGAAGCTTTCTTT. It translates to CASSQGGQMNTEAFF.

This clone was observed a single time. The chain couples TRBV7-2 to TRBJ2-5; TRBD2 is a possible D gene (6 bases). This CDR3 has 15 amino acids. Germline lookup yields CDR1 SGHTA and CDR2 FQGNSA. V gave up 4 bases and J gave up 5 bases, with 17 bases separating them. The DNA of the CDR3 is TGTGCCAGCAGCTCGTATCGGGGGAGTGGGGAGACCCAGTACTTC. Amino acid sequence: CASSSYRGSGETQYF. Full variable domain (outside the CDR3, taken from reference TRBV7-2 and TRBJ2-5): GAGVSQSPSNKVTEKGKDVELRCDPISGHTALYWYRQSLGQGLEFLIYFQGNSAPDKSGLPSDRFSAERTGGSVSTLTIQRTQQEDSAVYLCASSSYRGSGETQYFGPGTRLLVL.

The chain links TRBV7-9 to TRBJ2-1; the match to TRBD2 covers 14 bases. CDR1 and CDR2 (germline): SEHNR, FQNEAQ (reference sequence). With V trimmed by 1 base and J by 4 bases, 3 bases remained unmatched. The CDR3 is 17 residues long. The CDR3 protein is CASSLGGLAGVYNEQFF. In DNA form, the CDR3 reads TGTGCCAGCAGCTTAGGGGGACTAGCGGGAGTATACAATGAGCAGTTCTTC.

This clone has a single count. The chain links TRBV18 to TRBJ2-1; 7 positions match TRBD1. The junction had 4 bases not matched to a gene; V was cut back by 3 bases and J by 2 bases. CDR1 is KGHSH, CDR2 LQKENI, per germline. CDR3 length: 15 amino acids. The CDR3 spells CASSPPGTAYNEQFF. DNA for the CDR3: TGTGCCAGCTCACCTCCCGGGACAGCCTACAATGAGCAGTTCTTC.

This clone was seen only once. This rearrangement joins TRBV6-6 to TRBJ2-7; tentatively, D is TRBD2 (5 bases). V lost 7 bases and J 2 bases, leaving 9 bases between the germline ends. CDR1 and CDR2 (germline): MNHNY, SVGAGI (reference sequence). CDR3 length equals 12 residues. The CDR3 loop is CASNGETYEQYF. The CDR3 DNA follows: TGTGCCAGCAACGGGGAGACCTACGAGCAGTACTTC.

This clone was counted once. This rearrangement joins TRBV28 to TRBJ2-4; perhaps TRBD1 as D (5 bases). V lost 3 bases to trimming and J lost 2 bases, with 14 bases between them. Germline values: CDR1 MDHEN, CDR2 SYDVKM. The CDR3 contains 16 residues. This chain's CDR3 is CASSFPLTDTKNIQYF. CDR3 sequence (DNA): TGTGCCAGCAGTTTCCCCTTGACAGACACCAAAAACATTCAGTACTTC.

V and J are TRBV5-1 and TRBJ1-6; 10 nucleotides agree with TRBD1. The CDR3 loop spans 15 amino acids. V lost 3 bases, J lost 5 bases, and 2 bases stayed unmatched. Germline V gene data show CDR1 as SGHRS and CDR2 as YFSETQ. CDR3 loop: CASSWGTGDNSPLHF. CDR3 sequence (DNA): TGCGCCAGCAGCTGGGGGACAGGGGATAATTCACCCCTCCACTTT.

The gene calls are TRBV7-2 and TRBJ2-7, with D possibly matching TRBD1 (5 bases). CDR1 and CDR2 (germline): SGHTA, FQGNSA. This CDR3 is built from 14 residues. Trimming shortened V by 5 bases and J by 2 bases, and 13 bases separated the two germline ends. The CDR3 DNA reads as TGTGCCAGCAGCCAGTCAGGGTTAGCCTACGAGCAGTACTTC. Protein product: CASSQSGLAYEQYF.

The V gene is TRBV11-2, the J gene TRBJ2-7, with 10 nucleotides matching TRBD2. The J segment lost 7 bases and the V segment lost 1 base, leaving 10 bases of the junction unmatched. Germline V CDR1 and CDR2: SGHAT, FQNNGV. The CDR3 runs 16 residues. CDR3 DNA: TGTGCCAGCAGCTTAGTATCACTAGCGGGATCGGGGGAGCAGTACTTC. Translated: CASSLVSLAGSGEQYF.

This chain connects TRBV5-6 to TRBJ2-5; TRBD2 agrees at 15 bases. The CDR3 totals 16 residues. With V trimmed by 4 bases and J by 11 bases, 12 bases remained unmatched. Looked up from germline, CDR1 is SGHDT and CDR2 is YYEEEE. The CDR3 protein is CASSDGTSGRLGEQYF. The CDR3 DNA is TGTGCCAGCAGCGATGGGACTAGCGGGAGGCTTGGGGAGCAGTACTTC.

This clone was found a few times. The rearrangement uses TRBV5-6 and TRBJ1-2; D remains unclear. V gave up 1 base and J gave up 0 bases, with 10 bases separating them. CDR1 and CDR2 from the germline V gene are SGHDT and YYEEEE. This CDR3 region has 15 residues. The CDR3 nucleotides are TGTGCCAGCAGCTTGTTGAGGGAAGCTAACTATGGCTACACCTTC. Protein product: CASSLLREANYGYTF.

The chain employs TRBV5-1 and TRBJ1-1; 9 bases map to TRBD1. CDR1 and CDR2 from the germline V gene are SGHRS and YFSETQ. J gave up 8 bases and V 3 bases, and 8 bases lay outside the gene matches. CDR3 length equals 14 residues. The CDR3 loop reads CASSWGRTGEEAFF. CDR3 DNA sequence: TGCGCCAGCAGCTGGGGAAGGACAGGGGAAGAAGCTTTCTTT.

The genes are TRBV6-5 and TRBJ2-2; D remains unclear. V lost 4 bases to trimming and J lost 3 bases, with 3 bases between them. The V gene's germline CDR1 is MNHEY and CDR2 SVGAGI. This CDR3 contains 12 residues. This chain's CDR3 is CASSSDTGELFF. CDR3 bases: TGTGCCAGCAGTTCAGACACCGGGGAGCTGTTTTTT.

As DNA, the CDR3 is TGTGCCTCCTTGGACAGGGGGGAGACCCAGTACTTC. It translates to CASLDRGETQYF. The chain couples TRBV28 to TRBJ2-5, with 10 bases lining up with TRBD1. The CDR3 length is 12 residues. The junction had 5 bases not matched to a gene; V was cut back by 11 bases and J by 5 bases. CDR1 MDHEN and CDR2 SYDVKM come from the germline V gene.

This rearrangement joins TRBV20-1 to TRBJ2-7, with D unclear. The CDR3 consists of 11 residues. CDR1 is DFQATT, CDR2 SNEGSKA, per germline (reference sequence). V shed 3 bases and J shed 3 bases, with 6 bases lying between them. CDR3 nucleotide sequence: TGCAGTGCTAGCAAACTCTACGAGCAGTACTTC. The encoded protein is CSASKLYEQYF.